This TCR beta chain was sequenced for a study of neurological immune-mediated disorders. Synthesis of cDNA used 5'RACE (with 10-nucleotide random UMIs). A single run covered 15-18 subjects with over 170 million TCR-beta sequences. Using its own MiXCR run on the 5' RACE reads, TCRdb lists one record per CDR3 protein. The sample records tens of thousands of distinct CDR3 sequences, about 13% being singletons. Unsorted libraries came from 2 million PBMCs stored at -80 °C. In this sample, this clonotype turned up many times. The specimen sequenced was PBMCs. The source of this sequence is an older woman with HTLV-1-associated myelopathy (HAM/TSP).

CDR3 nucleotide sequence: TGTGCCAGCAGCCGCGACATATCAAACGAGCAGTACTTC. Translating gives CASSRDISNEQYF. The V and J genes are TRBV5-6 and TRBJ2-7; D remains ambiguous. V lost 4 bases and J 5 bases, leaving 13 bases between the germline ends. CDR1 is SGHDT and CDR2 is YYEEEE in the germline V gene. The CDR3 length is 13 residues.